This T cell receptor beta chain was documented in a study of cytomegalovirus exposure and HLA in healthy donors. It was with 60 Vbeta and 13 Jbeta primers that the PCR ran. Profiled with immunoSEQ multiplex PCR; TCRdb holds only in-frame clones, not every one. The data contain about 94,000 clones, more than 75% of them seen just once; the ten biggest clones take up about 9.3%. Study results and caveats: As a later analysis revealed, most CMV-associated TCR beta chains appeared HLA-restricted.

Of note for this clone: Antigen specificity is unknown.

The sample comprised PBMCs. The receptor comes from a human donor in good health.

The CDR3 nucleotides read TGCAGCGTTGAGCAGGGACTAGCGGGAGGGGATGAGCAGTTCTTC. Translated: CSVEQGLAGGDEQFF. The chain is built from TRBV29-1 and TRBJ2-1; 16 nucleotides agree with TRBD2. CDR1 is SQVTM and CDR2 is ANQGSEA in the germline V gene. This CDR3 is built from 15 residues. Losses at the gene ends were 3 bases for V and 8 bases for J; bases not matched to a gene: 4.